The 5 T cell receptor beta chains below come from one sample, sequenced in a study of blood T cells in healthy people across ages. Combining a sample-barcoded 5' primer with a J-beta primer mix, a second PCR ran for about 6 to 12 cycles. TCRdb used MiXCR to reprocess the 5' RACE reads, holding one entry per CDR3 protein. The sample yields around 2 million distinct CDR3 sequences, around 40% seen once. Source material: blood. These TCRs come from a human donor in good health.

The J gene is TRBJ2-1, the V gene TRBV7-9, with D perhaps TRBD2 (7 bases). This CDR3 region has 14 residues. Germline CDR1 is SEHNR and CDR2 is FQNEAQ (reference sequence). The V gene lost 3 bases and the J gene lost 9 bases, with 15 bases spanning the gap. The CDR3 spells CASSLVSRGAEQFF. The CDR3 DNA is TGTGCCAGCAGCTTGGTCTCACGGGGGGCTGAGCAGTTCTTC.

This clonotype appeared many times. V is TRBV7-2 and J is TRBJ2-1; possibly TRBD1 for D (5 bases). The CDR3 extends over 15 amino acids. Germline CDR1 reads SGHTA; CDR2 reads FQGNSA. With 2 bases removed from V and 4 bases from J, the gap between germline ends came to 12 bases. DNA of the CDR3: TGTGCCAGCAGCTTAATAAGACAGTTTTACAATGAGCAGTTCTTC. Protein sequence: CASSLIRQFYNEQFF.

The chain joins TRBV19 to TRBJ1-5; D ambiguous. Deletions cut 6 bases from V and 1 base from J, with 13 bases between. Germline V gives CDR1 LNHDA, CDR2 SQIVND (reference sequence). This CDR3 spans 15 amino acids. In DNA, the CDR3 is TGTGCCAGTAGCCCGAGCCTGACAAGCAATCAGCCCCAGCATTTT. Encoded protein: CASSPSLTSNQPQHF.

This clonotype was seen only a few times. The chain carries TRBV7-3 and TRBJ1-1, with a weak D call TRBD1 (5 bases). Germline values: CDR1 SGHTA, CDR2 FQGTGA. Trimming pared 5 bases from V and 2 bases from J, leaving 15 bases between. The CDR3 is 15 amino acids. CDR3 protein: CASSNADRGNTEAFF. Written as DNA, the CDR3 is TGTGCCAGCAGCAATGCTGACCGGGGCAACACTGAAGCTTTCTTT.

The rearrangement joins TRBV6-5 to TRBJ1-6; TRBD1 matches at 7 bases. The CDR3 length is 13 residues. Unmatched junction bases numbered 4, after V lost 6 bases and J lost 8 bases. CDR1 and CDR2 from the germline V gene are MNHEY and SVGAGI. This chain's CDR3 is CASSPDRDSPLHF. The CDR3 DNA is TGTGCCAGCAGCCCCGACAGGGATTCACCCCTCCACTTT.